This T cell receptor (beta chain) appears in the sequencing data of a study of blood T cell repertoires in COVID-19. Study information: Samples representing acute and convalescent COVID-19 were sourced from the United States, Italy and Spain. The analysed material was cDNA or gDNA that came from T cells, B-cell-depleted T cells, or PBMCs.

Original processing notes: Amplified reference gene primers provided the basis for estimating nucleated cell counts. Using immunoSEQ multiplex PCR, the repertoire was profiled, and TCRdb retains in-frame clones only, with some absent. V and J calls and clone size are as listed in that table; D and trimming were resolved from the DNA. Among fewer than 150,000 clones listed, roughly 83% were seen once. CDR3 length equals 16 residues. The V and J ends lost 3 bases and 2 bases, in that order; junction bases with no gene match: 4. The germline V gene has CDR1 SGHNT and CDR2 YYREEE (reference sequence). The V call is TRBV5-4, the J call TRBJ2-3, with 12 bases that match TRBD2. This TCR came from a woman aged 25-40 years who had recovered from COVID-19. Sequencing used peripheral blood. CDR3 protein: CASSSRLAGDTDTQYF. In DNA, the CDR3 is TGTGCCAGCAGCTCGCGACTAGCGGGGGACACAGATACGCAGTATTTT. Drawing the rest from reference TRBV5-4 and TRBJ2-3, the complete variable domain is ETGVTQSPTHLIKTRGQQVTLRCSSQSGHNTVSWYQQALGQGPQFIFQYYREEENGRGNFPPRFSGLQFPNYSSELNVNALELDDSALYLCASSSRLAGDTDTQYFGPGTRLTVL.